Below, 27 T cell receptor beta chains from the same sample are listed, as sequenced in a study of cytomegalovirus exposure and HLA in healthy donors. In the PCR, 60 Vbeta and 13 Jbeta primers were used. Repertoires were generated with immunoSEQ multiplex PCR, while TCRdb's copy carries only in-frame clones and drops some. The data contain 200,000 to 250,000 clones, about 80% of them seen just once; the ten biggest clones take up 15% to 19%. The sample was PBMCs. The receptors shown here come from a man in his forties or fifties in good health and CMV-seronegative.

V and J are TRBV2 and TRBJ2-5; no clear D. V lost 6 bases and J lost 1, with 3 bases in between. Germline V CDR1 and CDR2: SNHLY, FYNNEI. This CDR3 is built from 11 residues. CDR3 bases: TGTGCCAGCAGCTTCCAAGAGACCCAGTACTTC. Translated: CASSFQETQYF.

The J gene is TRBJ2-1, the V gene TRBV29-1, with no clear D. CDR3 length: 10 amino acids. Germline V gives CDR1 SQVTM, CDR2 ANQGSEA. V lost 5 bases to trimming and J lost 8 bases, with 7 bases between them. The CDR3 DNA reads TGCAGCGTTTCCGACTATGAGCAGTTCTTC. Translating it yields CSVSDYEQFF.

This chain connects TRBV4-3 to TRBJ2-1, with 9 nucleotides matching TRBD2. CDR3 length: 15 residues. CDR1 and CDR2 (germline): LGHNA, YSLEER. Trimming took 0 bases from V and 6 from J; bases not matched to a gene: 3. The CDR3 reads CASSQDSRGGNEQFF. The CDR3 nucleotides are TGCGCCAGCAGCCAAGACTCGCGGGGGGGCAATGAGCAGTTCTTC.

Comment on this clone: Other DNA sequences of this sample code for an identical CDR3. The V call is TRBV4-1, the J call TRBJ2-3; 8 nucleotides line up with TRBD2. Looked up from germline, CDR1 is MGHRA and CDR2 is YSYEKL. The CDR3 has 14 amino acids. V was pared by 3 bases and J by 6 bases, with 5 bases of the junction left unmatched. The CDR3 nucleotides are TGCGCCAGCAGCCAGGCCTCTAGCGGGGATACGCAGTATTTT. This sequence encodes CASSQASSGDTQYF.

The chain has TRBV29-1 and TRBJ1-2; D remains ambiguous. This CDR3 has 13 amino acids. CDR1 and CDR2 from the germline V gene are SQVTM and ANQGSEA. With 6 bases removed from V and 1 base from J, the gap between germline ends came to 12 bases. Here the CDR3 DNA reads TGCAGCGTATTGGGAGCGGTTAACTATGGCTACACCTTC. It specifies CSVLGAVNYGYTF.

The chain uses TRBV11-2 and TRBJ2-3; D is undetermined. CDR3 size: 14 residues. The germline gives CDR1 SGHAT, CDR2 FQNNGV. With 3 bases removed from V and 5 bases from J, the gap between germline ends came to 12 bases. This CDR3 reads CASSLIQPRDTQYF. The CDR3 DNA follows: TGTGCCAGCAGCTTGATACAACCCCGAGATACGCAGTATTTT.

The chain couples TRBV6-5 to TRBJ1-4, with D possibly matching TRBD1 (5 bases). This CDR3 has 13 residues. Trimming removed 2 bases at V and 8 bases at J, with 9 bases between. Germline-derived CDR1 and CDR2 are MNHEY and SVGAGI. The CDR3 nucleotides are TGTGCCAGCAGTTACGGGGCAGGGGAAAAACTGTTTTTT. It encodes CASSYGAGEKLFF.

The V gene is TRBV5-6, the J gene TRBJ1-2; possibly TRBD1 for D (5 bases). V lost 2 bases and J 7 bases, leaving 15 bases between the germline ends. CDR3 length equals 14 residues. Germline loops: CDR1 SGHDT, CDR2 YYEEEE. CDR3: CASSFKDSRRGYTF. In DNA, the CDR3 is TGTGCCAGCAGCTTCAAAGACAGTCGTCGTGGCTACACCTTC. The whole variable domain, remainder taken from reference TRBV5-6 and TRBJ1-2, is DAGVTQSPTHLIKTRGQQVTLRCSPKSGHDTVSWYQQALGQGPQFIFQYYEEEERQRGNFPDRFSGHQFPNYSSELNVNALLLGDSALYLCASSFKDSRRGYTFGSGTRLTVV.

This clone was seen once. The chain joins TRBV28 to TRBJ1-1; a weak D match, TRBD1 (5 bases). Trimming left V 4 bases short and J 1 base short, with 16 bases between. CDR3 length: 16 amino acids. The germline CDR1 and CDR2 sequences are MDHEN and SYDVKM. The chain's CDR3 is CASSSGGGYRNTEAFF. The CDR3 DNA is TGTGCCAGCAGTTCTGGGGGGGGGTACCGGAACACTGAAGCTTTCTTT. The whole variable domain, filled in from reference TRBV28 and TRBJ1-1, reads DVKVTQSSRYLVKRTGEKVFLECVQDMDHENMFWYRQDPGLGLRLIYFSYDVKMKEKGDIPEGYSVSREKKERFSLILESASTNQTSMYLCASSSGGGYRNTEAFFGQGTRLTVV.

The chain couples TRBV28 to TRBJ1-4, with a tentative D call TRBD1 (5 bases). V shed 3 bases and J shed 0 bases, with 14 bases lying between them. This CDR3 spans 17 amino acids. From germline, CDR1 is MDHEN and CDR2 SYDVKM. CDR3 DNA: TGTGCCAGCAGTTTTCAGGGCTTCTTTTCAACTAATGAAAAACTGTTTTTT. Translating gives CASSFQGFFSTNEKLFF.

The chain links TRBV7-6 to TRBJ2-1, with 12 bases identical to TRBD2. The V gene's germline CDR1 is SGHVS and CDR2 FNYEAQ. The CDR3 runs to 17 residues. After removal of 5 bases from V and 6 bases from J, the junction contained 11 bases not matched to a gene. The CDR3 DNA follows: TGTGCCAGCAGCCTGCTGATGACTAGCGGGAGTGGCAATGAGCAGTTCTTC. It is translated as CASSLLMTSGSGNEQFF.

The chain carries TRBV19 and TRBJ2-7, with 14 bases that match TRBD2. Germline V CDR1 and CDR2: LNHDA, SQIVND (reference sequence). The CDR3 loop spans 15 amino acids. The J segment lost 9 bases and the V segment lost 7 bases, leaving 11 bases of the junction unmatched. The CDR3 DNA reads as TGTGCCAGTACTACTCCGGGACTAGCGGGGGCGCGGCAGTACTTC. Amino acid sequence: CASTTPGLAGARQYF.

V is TRBV6-1 and J is TRBJ1-2; possibly TRBD1 for D (5 bases). This CDR3 has 15 amino acids. V shed 5 bases and J shed 5 bases, with 18 bases lying between them. The germline V gene has CDR1 MNHNS and CDR2 SASEGT. The CDR3: CASSTWLRGLYGYTF. The CDR3 DNA reads as TGTGCCAGCAGTACCTGGCTCCGGGGACTGTATGGCTACACCTTC.

V gene TRBV2 combines with J gene TRBJ1-6; 8 bases are shared with TRBD1. This CDR3 comprises 14 residues. Germline CDR1 reads SNHLY; CDR2 reads FYNNEI. V lost 6 bases, J lost 7 bases, and 5 bases stayed unmatched. The CDR3 spells CASRVGQGNSPLHF. The CDR3 DNA reads TGTGCCAGCAGAGTTGGACAGGGAAATTCACCCCTCCACTTT. The variable domain in full, completed from reference TRBV2 and TRBJ1-6, reads EPEVTQTPSHQVTQMGQEVILRCVPISNHLYFYWYRQILGQKVEFLVSFYNNEISEKSEIFDDQFSVERPDGSNFTLKIRSTKLEDSAMYFCASRVGQGNSPLHFGNGTRLTVT.

The rearrangement joins TRBV19 to TRBJ2-7; the D gene is possibly TRBD2 (6 bases). CDR1 is LNHDA, CDR2 SQIVND, per germline (reference sequence). This CDR3 is built from 14 residues. The ends were cut back, 5 bases at V and 3 bases at J, with 14 bases in the middle. The CDR3 DNA follows: TGTGCCAGTAGTGAAACCGGGGGTCGCTACGAGCAGTACTTC. This codes for CASSETGGRYEQYF.

CDR3 DNA: TGTGCCAGCAGCTTTAGTGAGGGGGCGATGATGTTTTTT. It codes for CASSFSEGAMMFF. This rearrangement joins TRBV11-2 to TRBJ1-4, with 7 bases fitting TRBD1. The CDR3 spans 13 residues. The germline V gene has CDR1 SGHAT and CDR2 FQNNGV. J gave up 15 bases and V 3 bases, and 10 bases lay outside the gene matches.

This sequence joins TRBV7-3 and TRBJ2-3; TRBD2 matches 10 bases. V shed 5 bases and J 5 bases; nucleotides not matched to a gene: 4. This CDR3 is 14 amino acids long. Germline V lookup: CDR1 SGHTA, CDR2 FQGTGA. The CDR3 sequence: CASSASGRIDTQYF. CDR3 DNA: TGTGCCAGCAGCGCTAGCGGGAGAATAGATACGCAGTATTTT.

The chain uses TRBV7-3 and TRBJ2-1; D is possibly TRBD2 (6 bases). CDR1 SGHTA and CDR2 FQGTGA come from the germline V gene. V was trimmed by 5 bases and J by 5 bases, leaving 13 bases between them. CDR3 length equals 14 residues. CDR3: CASSATGTDNEQFF. The CDR3 DNA follows: TGTGCCAGCAGCGCGACCGGGACTGACAATGAGCAGTTCTTC. Combining the CDR3 with reference TRBV7-3 and TRBJ2-1 gives the whole variable domain GAGVSQTPSNKVTEKGKYVELRCDPISGHTALYWYRQSLGQGPEFLIYFQGTGAADDSGLPNDRFFAVRPEGSVSTLKIQRTERGDSAVYLCASSATGTDNEQFFGPGTRLTVL.

The chain links TRBV19 to TRBJ2-3, with 11 bases that match TRBD2. The CDR3 is made up of 16 amino acids. Trimming at V came to 6 bases and at J to 2 bases, leaving 7 bases not matched to a gene. Germline lookup yields CDR1 LNHDA and CDR2 SQIVND (reference sequence). The CDR3, as DNA: TGTGCCAGTAGCCTACTAGCGGGAGTTTCCACAGATACGCAGTATTTT. Amino acid sequence: CASSLLAGVSTDTQYF.

This clone appeared a few times. The chain combines TRBV14 with TRBJ2-1, with D perhaps matching TRBD2 (5 bases). Trimming pared 0 bases from V and 3 bases from J, leaving 15 bases between. CDR3 length equals 17 residues. CDR1 is SGHDN, CDR2 FVKESK, per germline. The CDR3 region is CASSQDNPGNYYNEQFF. CDR3 nucleotide sequence: TGTGCCAGCAGCCAAGATAACCCCGGGAATTACTACAATGAGCAGTTCTTC.

As concerns this clone: Other DNA sequences in this sample translate to the same CDR3. This rearrangement joins TRBV7-9 to TRBJ2-3, with TRBD2 matching 13 bases. The CDR3 extends over 16 amino acids. Germline values: CDR1 SEHNR, CDR2 FQNEAQ (reference sequence). V dropped 5 bases and J dropped 2; count of bases not matched to a gene: 4. CDR3 sequence reads: CASSLLAGGVTDTQYF. CDR3 DNA: TGTGCCAGCAGCCTACTAGCGGGAGGGGTCACAGATACGCAGTATTTT.

This clone is a singleton in its sample. V usage is TRBV7-6 and J usage is TRBJ1-6; the D gene is possibly TRBD1 (5 bases). Per the germline V gene, CDR1 is SGHVS and CDR2 is FNYEAQ. V was cut by 1 base and J by 10 bases, with 20 bases left in between. CDR3 length equals 17 residues. The CDR3 region is CASSLDRGVQSGSPLHF. CDR3 sequence (DNA): TGTGCCAGCAGCTTAGACCGGGGGGTCCAAAGTGGGTCACCCCTCCACTTT. The full variable domain, with the rest looked up from reference TRBV7-6 and TRBJ1-6, is GAGVSQSPRYKVTKRGQDVALRCDPISGHVSLYWYRQALGQGPEFLTYFNYEAQQDKSGLPNDRFSAERPEGSISTLTIQRTEQRDSAMYRCASSLDRGVQSGSPLHFGNGTRLTVT.

In regard to this clone: An end of the junction differs from the germline gene, which may be a read error. The V gene is TRBV6-1, the J gene TRBJ1-2, with 9 bases identical to TRBD1. CDR3 length: 16 amino acids. From germline, CDR1 is MNHNS and CDR2 SASEGT. The chain's CDR3 is CASSEGTGSVNYGYTF. The CDR3 bases are TGTGCCAGCAGCGAAGGGACAGGGAGTGTTAACTATGGCTACACCTTC.

This clone was observed a few times. Other DNA variants within this sample encode the same CDR3. The V gene is TRBV6-1, the J gene TRBJ2-5; maybe TRBD2 (6 bases). V shed 3 bases and J shed 2 bases, with 10 bases lying between them. The CDR3 extends over 14 amino acids. CDR1 is MNHNS and CDR2 is SASEGT in the germline V gene. The DNA for the CDR3 is TGTGCCAGCAGTGAGGGGGGAGCTCAAGAGACCCAGTACTTC. This sequence encodes CASSEGGAQETQYF.

This clone was observed once. The rearrangement links TRBV19 to TRBJ2-3; 11 bases map to TRBD2. The germline gives CDR1 LNHDA, CDR2 SQIVND (reference sequence). J was trimmed by 6 bases and V by 3 bases; bases with no gene match: 5. The CDR3 sequence is 15 residues long. The CDR3: CASSIGSGGADTQYF. The CDR3 DNA follows: TGTGCCAGTAGTATTGGTAGCGGGGGGGCGGATACGCAGTATTTT.

The rearrangement uses TRBV11-2 and TRBJ2-1, with 8 bases fitting TRBD2. This CDR3 has 14 residues. After removal of 0 bases from V and 13 bases from J, the junction contained 8 bases not matched to a gene. Per the germline V gene, CDR1 is SGHAT and CDR2 is FQNNGV. The CDR3 here is CASSLDAASGYQFF. Written as DNA, the CDR3 is TGTGCCAGCAGCTTAGATGCGGCTAGCGGGTACCAGTTCTTC.

The chain employs TRBV29-1 and TRBJ2-7, with 8 bases aligning to TRBD1. This CDR3 has 12 amino acids. The germline gives CDR1 SQVTM, CDR2 ANQGSEA. J gave up 6 bases and V 5 bases, and 6 bases lay outside the gene matches. The CDR3 DNA is TGCAGCGTTAGGGGAGACAGGGGCGAGCAGTACTTC. Translated: CSVRGDRGEQYF.